A single sample gave rise to the 25 T cell receptor beta chains below, sequenced in a study of shared T cell receptors in the human thymus. Clones were read by immunoSEQ multiplex PCR, and TCRdb kept only the in-frame ones, dropping some. The profile covers hundreds of thousands of clones, with approximately 83% appearing a single time and 0.0095% to 0.011% taken by the ten largest. This sample was shared with a second study, whose subject was human thymus T cells.

The sample comprised thymocytes. The receptors come from a girl less than two years old with a congenital heart defect.

This rearrangement joins TRBV5-6 to TRBJ2-3; 14 bases are a match to TRBD2. CDR3 size: 16 residues. Germline V CDR1 and CDR2: SGHDT, YYEEEE. Trimming removed 4 bases from V and 3 bases from J; junction bases left unmatched: 4. The chain's CDR3 is CASSPTSGGATDTQYF. CDR3 nucleotides: TGTGCCAGCAGCCCGACTAGCGGGGGGGCAACAGATACGCAGTATTTT.

The rearrangement uses TRBV27 and TRBJ2-1; 7 nucleotides match TRBD2. Germline V gene lookup returns CDR1 MNHEY and CDR2 SMNVEV (reference sequence). The trim removed 5 bases at V and 6 bases at J, leaving 7 bases unmatched. This CDR3 is 14 amino acids long. CDR3 DNA sequence: TGTGCCAGCAGTCCAAGGGACTACAGCAATGAGCAGTTCTTC. Translated, it gives CASSPRDYSNEQFF.

V and J are TRBV14 and TRBJ2-3; TRBD1 aligns across 9 bases. This CDR3 spans 16 amino acids. The junction had 11 bases not matched to a gene; V was cut back by 4 bases and J by 6 bases. CDR1 is SGHDN and CDR2 is FVKESK in the germline V gene. The CDR3 loop is CASSLTGTGRSDTQYF. CDR3 bases: TGTGCCAGCAGCCTTACGGGGACAGGGAGGTCCGATACGCAGTATTTT.

This chain uses TRBV7-6 with TRBJ2-2; 9 bases map to TRBD1. The CDR3 has 14 residues. J lost 7 bases, V lost 4 bases, and 4 bases had no gene match. Germline V CDR1 and CDR2: SGHVS, FNYEAQ. CDR3 sequence reads: CASSSGQGFGELFF. CDR3 nucleotide sequence: TGTGCCAGCAGCTCGGGACAGGGTTTCGGGGAGCTGTTTTTT.

CDR3 coding DNA: TGTGCCAGCAGCTTTATCGGGGTTGGAATTACTCTGCCCCAGCATTTT. This gives the protein CASSFIGVGITLPQHF. The gene calls are TRBV7-9 and TRBJ1-5, with unresolved D. The germline gives CDR1 SEHNR, CDR2 FQNEAQ (reference sequence). The CDR3 runs to 16 residues. Deletions cut 3 bases from V and 9 bases from J, with 21 bases between. Full variable domain (remainder filled in from reference TRBV7-9 and TRBJ1-5): DTGVSQNPRHKITKRGQNVTFRCDPISEHNRLYWYRQTLGQGPEFLTYFQNEAQLEKSRLLSDRFSAERPKGSFSTLEIQRTEQGDSAMYLCASSFIGVGITLPQHFGDGTRLSIL.

The V and J genes are TRBV7-2 and TRBJ1-2; 8 bases agree with TRBD1. Trimming removed 4 bases from V and 8 bases from J; junction bases left unmatched: 3. This CDR3 has 12 residues. Germline V gives CDR1 SGHTA, CDR2 FQGNSA. The CDR3 spells CASSSRQGGYTF. CDR3 nucleotide sequence: TGTGCCAGCAGCTCCAGACAGGGGGGCTACACCTTC.

The chain couples TRBV6-1 to TRBJ1-2; TRBD1 matches at 10 bases. This CDR3 is built from 17 residues. V shed 1 base, J shed 3 bases, and the junction held 8 bases outside the gene matches. Germline values: CDR1 MNHNS, CDR2 SASEGT. The CDR3 DNA sequence: TGTGCCAGCAGTGAAGTGCCATCGGGACAGGGGTACTATGGCTACACCTTC. It specifies CASSEVPSGQGYYGYTF.

The chain couples TRBV11-2 to TRBJ1-5, with D uncertain. V lost 1 base and J 5 bases, leaving 6 bases between the germline ends. Germline V gene lookup returns CDR1 SGHAT and CDR2 FQNNGV. The CDR3 sequence is 13 residues long. CDR3 sequence (DNA): TGTGCCAGCAGCTTAGCTGTAGATCAGCCCCAGCATTTT. It translates to CASSLAVDQPQHF.

This clone showed up just once. The genes are TRBV6-1 and TRBJ2-7; D possibly corresponds to TRBD2 (6 bases). Germline CDR1 is MNHNS and CDR2 is SASEGT. There are 18 residues in the CDR3. V was cut by 2 bases and J by 0 bases, with 20 bases left in between. CDR3: CASSEQGLGSGISYEQYF. CDR3 DNA sequence: TGTGCCAGCAGTGAACAGGGACTGGGGAGTGGGATCTCCTACGAGCAGTACTTC.

V usage is TRBV19 and J usage is TRBJ2-1; D remains ambiguous. V was cut by 5 bases and J by 0 bases, with 14 bases left in between. The germline V gene encodes CDR1 LNHDA and CDR2 SQIVND (reference sequence). There are 16 residues in the CDR3. The CDR3 DNA reads TGTGCCAGTAGTTCAACTTTTCCGAGCTCCTACAATGAGCAGTTCTTC. Translated, it gives CASSSTFPSSYNEQFF.

This clone was counted between two and nine times. V usage is TRBV10-1 and J usage is TRBJ2-3; 15 bases match TRBD2. Germline V CDR1 and CDR2: WNHNN, SYGVQD (reference sequence). The J segment lost 2 bases and the V segment lost 2 bases, leaving 8 bases of the junction unmatched. The CDR3 has 19 amino acids. CDR3: CASSESSGLAGGPTDTQYF. The CDR3 region has the DNA TGCGCCAGCAGTGAGAGTTCGGGACTAGCGGGGGGCCCCACAGATACGCAGTATTTT.

The rearrangement joins TRBV4-1 to TRBJ1-2; D perhaps matches TRBD1 (6 bases). Germline loops: CDR1 MGHRA, CDR2 YSYEKL. V lost 1 base and J 1 base, leaving 25 bases between the germline ends. CDR3 length equals 20 residues. This chain's CDR3 is CASSQGGHRPQPVNNYGYTF. The CDR3 nucleotides read TGCGCCAGCAGCCAAGGGGGACACCGGCCCCAACCCGTCAATAACTATGGCTACACCTTC.

The rearrangement links TRBV5-1 to TRBJ2-7, with D perhaps TRBD1 (5 bases). CDR1 and CDR2 from the germline V gene are SGHRS and YFSETQ. The CDR3 runs 16 residues. V lost 0 bases and J lost 3, with 16 bases in between. The CDR3 loop reads CASSLGALTGHYEQYF. The CDR3 nucleotides read TGCGCCAGCAGCTTGGGCGCCCTTACAGGTCACTACGAGCAGTACTTC.

The chain carries TRBV10-3 and TRBJ2-7; 12 bases line up with TRBD2. Germline CDR1 reads ENHRY; CDR2 reads SYGVKD. With V trimmed by 6 bases and J by 6 bases, 6 bases remained unmatched. The CDR3 is made up of 14 amino acids. The CDR3: CAIRPGLAGAEQYF. For the CDR3, the DNA is TGTGCCATCAGGCCGGGACTAGCGGGCGCCGAGCAGTACTTC.

This clone has only a few counts. As DNA, the CDR3 is TGTGCCAGTAGTATTCGACCGGGTCAACGTAAGGATGAAAAACTGTTTTTT. The encoded protein is CASSIRPGQRKDEKLFF. The chain couples TRBV19 to TRBJ1-4; D unresolved. CDR1 and CDR2 from the germline V gene are LNHDA and SQIVND (reference sequence). The V end lost 3 bases, the J end lost 6 bases, and 20 bases lay between the germline ends. The CDR3 extends over 17 amino acids.

A few counts support this clone. The chain couples TRBV28 to TRBJ1-4; D is undetermined. Germline values: CDR1 MDHEN, CDR2 SYDVKM. The CDR3 runs to 13 residues. The V and J ends lost 5 bases and 0 bases respectively, with 4 bases between them. CDR3 DNA: TGTGCCAGCAGTCAGGCAACTAATGAAAAACTGTTTTTT. Its protein product is CASSQATNEKLFF.

This clone was seen once. CDR3 in DNA: TGTGCCAGCAGTTCCGACGACAGTATTAGCACAGATACGCAGTATTTT. This codes for CASSSDDSISTDTQYF. The V gene is TRBV28, the J gene TRBJ2-3, with D possibly TRBD1 on 5 matching bases. The germline V and J ends were trimmed by 4 bases and 0 bases, with 14 bases remaining between them. The CDR3 sequence is 16 residues long. The V gene's germline CDR1 is MDHEN and CDR2 SYDVKM.

The genes are TRBV27 and TRBJ2-1; D possibly corresponds to TRBD1 (6 bases). The V and J ends lost 0 bases and 3 bases respectively, with 24 bases between them. Germline assignment: CDR1 MNHEY and CDR2 SMNVEV (reference sequence). This CDR3 region has 20 residues. CDR3 in DNA: TGTGCCAGCAGTTTATCAACAACAAACCTCCAGGGGTTGGGCTACAATGAGCAGTTCTTC. Translating gives CASSLSTTNLQGLGYNEQFF.

This clone was observed once. The rearrangement uses TRBV4-1 and TRBJ2-7; TRBD2 matches at 7 bases. Trimming at V came to 1 base and at J to 7 bases, leaving 10 bases not matched to a gene. The CDR3 runs to 15 residues. The V gene's germline CDR1 is MGHRA and CDR2 YSYEKL. The DNA for the CDR3 is TGCGCCAGCAGCCAAGGTGACCCCGGGGGGTATGAGCAGTACTTC. This codes for CASSQGDPGGYEQYF.

The V gene is TRBV5-1, the J gene TRBJ1-1; D is uncertain. V was shortened by 4 bases and J by 5 bases, with 15 bases between the two germline ends. The germline V gene encodes CDR1 SGHRS and CDR2 YFSETQ. The CDR3 runs to 14 residues. The CDR3 region has the DNA TGCGCCAGCAGCCCCCGGCAGGCGGGGACTGAAGCTTTCTTT. It is translated as CASSPRQAGTEAFF.

The chain carries TRBV5-1 and TRBJ2-7; 9 bases are shared with TRBD1. The junction had 6 bases not matched to a gene; V was cut back by 2 bases and J by 3 bases. This CDR3 region has 15 residues. Germline V CDR1 and CDR2: SGHRS, YFSETQ. This chain's CDR3 is CASSFGTGNSYEQYF. In DNA, the CDR3 is TGCGCCAGCAGCTTTGGGACAGGGAACAGCTACGAGCAGTACTTC. Combining the CDR3 with reference TRBV5-1 and TRBJ2-7 gives the whole variable domain KAGVTQTPRYLIKTRGQQVTLSCSPISGHRSVSWYQQTPGQGLQFLFEYFSETQRNKGNFPGRFSGRQFSNSRSEMNVSTLELGDSALYLCASSFGTGNSYEQYFGPGTRLTVT.

The chain recombines TRBV7-9 with TRBJ1-3, with a weak D call TRBD1 (5 bases). Per germline, CDR1 SEHNR and CDR2 FQNEAQ (reference sequence). The CDR3 covers 16 residues. Trimming pared 2 bases from V and 4 bases from J, leaving 15 bases between. CDR3 coding DNA: TGTGCCAGCAGCTTATTGGCCAGGGATAGGGGAAACACCATATATTTT. Its protein product is CASSLLARDRGNTIYF.

The CDR3 DNA is TGTGCCAGCAGCCCTGACAGGAGAGATGGCTACACCTTC. It is translated as CASSPDRRDGYTF. This rearrangement joins TRBV7-6 to TRBJ1-2, with D possibly TRBD1 on 6 matching bases. Germline values: CDR1 SGHVS, CDR2 FNYEAQ. V dropped 5 bases and J dropped 6 bases, with 13 bases sitting between them. The CDR3 is made up of 13 amino acids.

The rearrangement links TRBV6-4 to TRBJ1-6; 8 bases map to TRBD1. Losses at the gene ends were 3 bases for V and 10 bases for J; bases not matched to a gene: 8. Germline V gives CDR1 MRHNA, CDR2 SNTAGT. The CDR3 runs 15 residues. CDR3 residues: CASSESDRGGSPLHF. The DNA of the CDR3 is TGTGCCAGCAGTGAGTCAGACAGGGGCGGATCACCCCTCCACTTT.

This clone occurred once. One end of the junction is discordant with germline, which a read error may explain. The V call is TRBV7-7, the J call TRBJ2-5; a weak D match, TRBD2 (7 bases). Germline-derived CDR1 and CDR2 are SSHAT and FNYEAQ (reference sequence). The CDR3 is 14 residues long. CDR3 in DNA: TGTGCTAGCAGTGTGACGGGGGGCGGGGAGACCCAGTACTTC. Amino acids: CASSVTGGGETQYF.